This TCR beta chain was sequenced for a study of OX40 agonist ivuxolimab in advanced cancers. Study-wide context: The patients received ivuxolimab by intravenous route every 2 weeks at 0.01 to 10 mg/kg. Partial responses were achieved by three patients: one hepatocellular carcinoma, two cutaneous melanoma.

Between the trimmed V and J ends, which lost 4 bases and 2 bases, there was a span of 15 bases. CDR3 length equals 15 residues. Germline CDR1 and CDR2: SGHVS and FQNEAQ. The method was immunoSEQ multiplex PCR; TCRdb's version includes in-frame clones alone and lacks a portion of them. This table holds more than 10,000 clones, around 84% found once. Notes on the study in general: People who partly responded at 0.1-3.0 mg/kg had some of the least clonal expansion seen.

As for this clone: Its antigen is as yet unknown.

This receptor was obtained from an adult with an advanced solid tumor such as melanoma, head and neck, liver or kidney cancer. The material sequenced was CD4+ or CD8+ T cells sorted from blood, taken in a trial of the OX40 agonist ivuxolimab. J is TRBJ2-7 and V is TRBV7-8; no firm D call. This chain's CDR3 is CASSSTLNGAYEQYF. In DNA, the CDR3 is TGTGCCAGCAGCTCAACGCTAAATGGGGCCTACGAGCAGTACTTC.